The clone carrying this TCR beta chain was counted a few times. The antigen remains unidentified. The data belong to a study of cytomegalovirus exposure and HLA in healthy donors. The study's findings and limits: After further analysis at a later stage, under 20,000 TCR beta sequences were associated with HLA alleles at 0.05 false discovery rate.

The PCR had 60 Vbeta and 13 Jbeta primers. Original analysis: Per a later analysis, the number of unique TCR beta chains was around 80 million, of which 9 million to 12 million were shared. Profiling relied on immunoSEQ multiplex PCR, and the TCRdb table lists in-frame clones only, not all of them. The DNA gave D and trimming, while V, J and clone size come from that table. The sample comprises some 65,000 clones, 62% of which are singletons, and around 2.7% rests with the top ten. CDR3 length: 14 residues. The germline gives CDR1 MNHEY, CDR2 SVGAGI. Between the trimmed V and J ends, which lost 4 bases and 7 bases, there was a span of 17 bases.

The chain uses TRBV6-5 and TRBJ2-7; tentatively, D is TRBD2 (6 bases). The specimen sequenced was PBMCs. The receptor was isolated from a man aged 25 to 45 in good health and CMV-seronegative. The CDR3 nucleotides read TGTGCCAGCAGTTTGGAGGGAATAATGCGAGAGCAGTACTTC. It codes for CASSLEGIMREQYF.